This TCR beta chain came from a study of cytomegalovirus exposure and HLA in healthy donors. Primers for the PCR totalled 60 Vbeta and 13 Jbeta. Here immunoSEQ multiplex PCR was the method, and the copy in TCRdb shows in-frame clones only, minus some. The table shows about 90,000 clones, with 65% occurring only once. V was cut by 0 bases and J by 7 bases, with 19 bases left in between. Germline V gene lookup returns CDR1 LGHNA and CDR2 YNFKEQ. The CDR3 runs 16 residues. This receptor was identified in a woman between 45 and 65 years old in good health and CMV-seropositive. The sequenced material came from PBMCs. This chain connects TRBV4-2 to TRBJ2-7; D is possibly TRBD1 (6 bases). The CDR3 is CASSQDNDRTLREQYF. DNA for the CDR3: TGTGCCAGCAGCCAAGACAACGACAGGACCCTTCGGGAGCAGTACTTC.